The T cell receptor (beta chain) under discussion was sequenced for a study of cytomegalovirus exposure and HLA in healthy donors. With 60 Vbeta and 13 Jbeta primers, the PCR was carried out. In the original workflow: Roughly 10 million shared chains were among about 80 million unique TCR beta chains counted in a later analysis. Assay: immunoSEQ multiplex PCR; the TCRdb copy retains only in-frame clones and omits some. That table supplies the V and J calls and clone size; D and trimming were determined from the DNA. Of 100,000 or so clones in the sample, approximately 80% were seen once. Study-level findings and limits: Follow-up analysis later connected one missense variant in DCLRE1C with trimming of TCR beta V- and J-genes.

For this clone: Its antigen is not known.

This sequence originates from a male donor in good health and CMV-seronegative. Sequenced sample: PBMCs.

CDR3 bases: TGTGCCAGCAGCAATGAGACAGGTCATAACTATGGCTACACCTTC. Translated, it gives CASSNETGHNYGYTF. The chain joins TRBV7-8 to TRBJ1-2, with D maybe TRBD1 (6 bases). V lost 5 bases to trimming and J lost 1 base, with 14 bases between them. Per germline, CDR1 SGHVS and CDR2 FQNEAQ. The CDR3 runs to 15 residues.